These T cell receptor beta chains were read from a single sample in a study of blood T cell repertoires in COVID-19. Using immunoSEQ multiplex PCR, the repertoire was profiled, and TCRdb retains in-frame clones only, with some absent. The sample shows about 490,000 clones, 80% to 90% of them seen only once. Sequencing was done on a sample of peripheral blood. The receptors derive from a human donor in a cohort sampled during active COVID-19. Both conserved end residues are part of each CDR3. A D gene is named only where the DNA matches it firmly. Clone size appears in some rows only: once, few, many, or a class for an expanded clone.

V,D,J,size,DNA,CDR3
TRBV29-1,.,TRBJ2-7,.,TGCAGCGTTGGAGGGACACCGAGCTCCTACGAGCAGTACTTC,CSVGGTPSSYEQYF
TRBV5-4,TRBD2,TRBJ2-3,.,TGTGCCAGCAGCTTGGGCGGGAGAGGGACAGATACGCAGTATTTT,CASSLGGRGTDTQYF
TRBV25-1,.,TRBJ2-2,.,TGTGCCAGCAGCGAACCTTACAGGGCAACCGGGGAGCTGTTTTTT,CASSEPYRATGELFF
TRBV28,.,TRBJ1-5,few,TGTGCCAGCATACCGAGACTGTTCAATCAGCCCCAGCATTTT,CASIPRLFNQPQHF
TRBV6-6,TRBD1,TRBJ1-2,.,TGTGCCAGCAGTTATACAGGGGGGGGAAACTATGGCTACACCTTC,CASSYTGGGNYGYTF
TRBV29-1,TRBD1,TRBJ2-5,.,TGCAGCGTTGAAGCCGGACAGGGGTACCAAGAGACCCAGTACTTC,CSVEAGQGYQETQYF
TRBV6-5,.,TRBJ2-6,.,TGTGCCTCAGGGCGGGGGTCGGGGGCCAACGTCCCGACTTTC,CASGRGSGANVPTF
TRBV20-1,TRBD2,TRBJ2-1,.,TGCAGTGCTAGTTTTAGCGGGAGGCCTGAGCAGTTCTTC,CSASFSGRPEQFF
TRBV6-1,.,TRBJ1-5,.,TGTGCCAGCAGTGAAGTCGGAGGGGAGGTTGGCAATCAGCCCCAGCATTTT,CASSEVGGEVGNQPQHF
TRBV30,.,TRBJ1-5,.,TGTGCCTGGAGCCGGGCCGGGGATTATCAGCCCCAGCATTTT,CAWSRAGDYQPQHF
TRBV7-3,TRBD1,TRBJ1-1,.,TGTGCCAGCAGCGCGACAGGGACGAACACTGAAGCTTTCTTT,CASSATGTNTEAFF
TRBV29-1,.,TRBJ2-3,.,TGCAGCGTTGCGCGGAGCCCAGATACGCAGTATTTT,CSVARSPDTQYF
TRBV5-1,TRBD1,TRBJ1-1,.,TGCGCCAGCAGCCCTTTGTCGACAGGGGGAGCTTTCTTT,CASSPLSTGGAFF
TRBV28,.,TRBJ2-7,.,TGTGCCAGCAGTTTCCAGTACAGGGTTTACGAGCAGTACTTC,CASSFQYRVYEQYF
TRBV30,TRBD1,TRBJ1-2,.,TGTGCCTGGGGAACAGGGGCCTTCGGATTGGGCTACACCTTC,CAWGTGAFGLGYTF
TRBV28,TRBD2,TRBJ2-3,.,TGTGCCAGCAGTTCCCCCTGGCGGGACCCCGGGAGGGAAACAGATACGCAGTATTTT,CASSSPWRDPGRETDTQYF
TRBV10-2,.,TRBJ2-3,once,TGCGCCAGCAGGAGACTTTTGGGCACAGATACGCAGTATTTT,CASRRLLGTDTQYF
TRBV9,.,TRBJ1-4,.,TGTGCCAGCAGCCCCGGACACGGTAATGAAAAACTGTTTTTT,CASSPGHGNEKLFF
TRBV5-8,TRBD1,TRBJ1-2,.,TGTGCCAGCAGCCTGAGACAGGGGAACTATGGCTACACCTTC,CASSLRQGNYGYTF
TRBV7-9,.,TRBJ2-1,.,TGTGCCAGCAGCACCCGAGCGTTCGACAATGAGCAGTTCTTC,CASSTRAFDNEQFF
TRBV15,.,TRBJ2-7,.,TGTGCCACCAGCAGTAGTATCAGGGAACGCGAGCAGTACTTC,CATSSSIREREQYF
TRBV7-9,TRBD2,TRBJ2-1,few,TGTGCCAGCATGTTCCTAGCGGCCGGGAATGAGCAGTTCTTC,CASMFLAAGNEQFF
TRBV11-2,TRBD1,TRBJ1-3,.,TGTGCCAGCAGCCTCGGACAGGGCGGCACCATATATTTT,CASSLGQGGTIYF
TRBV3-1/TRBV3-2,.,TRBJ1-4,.,TGTGCCAGCAGCCAAGTGCCCGGGACATATGAAAAACTGTTTTTT,CASSQVPGTYEKLFF
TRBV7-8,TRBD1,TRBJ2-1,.,TGTGCCAGCAGCTATATCTCGGGACAGGGTAAGAATGAGCAGTTCTTC,CASSYISGQGKNEQFF
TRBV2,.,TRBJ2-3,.,TGTGCCAGCATTAATCCCCCGGATACGCAGTATTTT,CASINPPDTQYF
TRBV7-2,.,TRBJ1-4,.,TGTGCCATCGCAGGGGAGTCTAATGAAAAACTGTTTTTT,CAIAGESNEKLFF
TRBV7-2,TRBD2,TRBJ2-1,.,TGTGCCAGCAGCTCTGGGACTAGCGGTCTACACAATGAGCAGTTCTTC,CASSSGTSGLHNEQFF
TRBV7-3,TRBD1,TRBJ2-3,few,TGTGCCAGCAGCCCAGACAGGGGGAAAACAGATACGCAGTATTTT,CASSPDRGKTDTQYF
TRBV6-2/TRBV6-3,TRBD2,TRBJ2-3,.,TGTGCCAGCAGTTTCGGCGGGAGGGCCTCAGATACGCAGTATTTT,CASSFGGRASDTQYF
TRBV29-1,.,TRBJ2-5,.,TGCAGCGTTGAAGACAGGGTTGTGTCGGAGACCCAGTACTTC,CSVEDRVVSETQYF
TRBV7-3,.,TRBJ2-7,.,TGTGCCAGCAGCGCGACAGGTTATGGCGCCGACGAGCAGTACTTC,CASSATGYGADEQYF
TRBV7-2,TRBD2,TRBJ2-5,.,TGTGCCAGCAGCTACCGACTAGCGAGGCGAGGGGAGACCCAGTACTTC,CASSYRLARRGETQYF
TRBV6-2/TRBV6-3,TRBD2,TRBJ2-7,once,TGTGCCAGCAGTTACGATGGCGGGGGGACCTACGAGCAGTACTTC,CASSYDGGGTYEQYF
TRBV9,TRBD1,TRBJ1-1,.,TGTGCCAGCAGCCATCCGGGACAGGGAGAGAGGAGCACTGAAGCTTTCTTT,CASSHPGQGERSTEAFF